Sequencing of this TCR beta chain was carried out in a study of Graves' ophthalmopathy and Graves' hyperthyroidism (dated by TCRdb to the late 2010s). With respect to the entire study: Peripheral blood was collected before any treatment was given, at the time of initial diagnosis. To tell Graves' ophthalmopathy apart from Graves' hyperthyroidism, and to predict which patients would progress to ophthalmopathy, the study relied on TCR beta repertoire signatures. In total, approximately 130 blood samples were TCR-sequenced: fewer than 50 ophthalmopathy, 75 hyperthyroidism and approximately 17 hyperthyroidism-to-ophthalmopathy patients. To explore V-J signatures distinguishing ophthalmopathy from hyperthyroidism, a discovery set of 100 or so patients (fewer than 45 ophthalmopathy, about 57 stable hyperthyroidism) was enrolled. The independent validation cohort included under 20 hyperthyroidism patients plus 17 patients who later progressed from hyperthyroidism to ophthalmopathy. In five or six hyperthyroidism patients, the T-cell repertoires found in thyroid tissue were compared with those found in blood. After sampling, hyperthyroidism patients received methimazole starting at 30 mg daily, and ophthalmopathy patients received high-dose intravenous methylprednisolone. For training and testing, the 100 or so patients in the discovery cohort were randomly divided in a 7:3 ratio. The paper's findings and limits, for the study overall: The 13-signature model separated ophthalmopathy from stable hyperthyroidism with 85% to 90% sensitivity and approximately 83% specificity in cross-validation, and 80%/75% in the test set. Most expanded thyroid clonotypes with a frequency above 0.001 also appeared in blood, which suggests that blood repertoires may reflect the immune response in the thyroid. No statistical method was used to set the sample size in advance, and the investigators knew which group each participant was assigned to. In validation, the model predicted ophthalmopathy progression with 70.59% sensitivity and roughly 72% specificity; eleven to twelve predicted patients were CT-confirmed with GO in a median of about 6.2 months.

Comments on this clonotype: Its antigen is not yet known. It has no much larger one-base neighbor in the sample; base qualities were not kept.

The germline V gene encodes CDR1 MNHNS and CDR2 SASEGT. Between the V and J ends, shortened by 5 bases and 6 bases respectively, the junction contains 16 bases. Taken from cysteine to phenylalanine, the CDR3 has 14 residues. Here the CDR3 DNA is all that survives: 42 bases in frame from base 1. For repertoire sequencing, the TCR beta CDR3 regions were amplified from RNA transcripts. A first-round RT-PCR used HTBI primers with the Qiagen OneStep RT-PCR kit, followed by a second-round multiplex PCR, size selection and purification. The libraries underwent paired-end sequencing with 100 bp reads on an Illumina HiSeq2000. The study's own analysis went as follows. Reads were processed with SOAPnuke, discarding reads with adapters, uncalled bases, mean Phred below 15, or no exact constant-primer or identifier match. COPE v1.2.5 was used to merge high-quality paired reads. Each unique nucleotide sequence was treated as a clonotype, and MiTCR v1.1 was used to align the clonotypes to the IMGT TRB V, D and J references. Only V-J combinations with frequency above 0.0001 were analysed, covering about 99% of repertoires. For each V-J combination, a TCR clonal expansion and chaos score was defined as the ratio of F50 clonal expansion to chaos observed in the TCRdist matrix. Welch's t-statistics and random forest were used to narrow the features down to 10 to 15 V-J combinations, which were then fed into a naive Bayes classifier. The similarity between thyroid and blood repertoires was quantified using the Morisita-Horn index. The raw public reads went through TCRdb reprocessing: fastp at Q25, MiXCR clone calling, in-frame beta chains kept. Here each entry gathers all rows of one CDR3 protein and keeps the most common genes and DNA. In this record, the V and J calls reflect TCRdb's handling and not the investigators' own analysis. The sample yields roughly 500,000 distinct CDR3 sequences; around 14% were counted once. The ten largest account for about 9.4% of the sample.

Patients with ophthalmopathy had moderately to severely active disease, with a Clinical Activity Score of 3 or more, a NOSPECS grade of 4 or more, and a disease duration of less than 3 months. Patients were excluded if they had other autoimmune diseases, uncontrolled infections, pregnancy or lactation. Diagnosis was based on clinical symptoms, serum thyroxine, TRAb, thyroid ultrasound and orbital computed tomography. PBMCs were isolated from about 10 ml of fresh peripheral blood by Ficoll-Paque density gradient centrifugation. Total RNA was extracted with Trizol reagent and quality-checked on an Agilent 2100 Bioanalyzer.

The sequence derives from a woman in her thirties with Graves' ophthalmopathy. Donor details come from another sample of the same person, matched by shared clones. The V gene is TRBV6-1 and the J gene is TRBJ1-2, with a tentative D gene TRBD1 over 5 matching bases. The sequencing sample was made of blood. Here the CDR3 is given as CASSNTGPFHGYTF. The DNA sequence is TGTGCCAGCAGTAATACAGGTCCTTTTCATGGCTACACCTTC.